This is a list of T cell receptor beta chains from one sample in a study of patients and donors after allogeneic stem cell transplantation. TCRdb recomputed calls from the RT-PCR reads with MiXCR, one row per CDR3 protein. The sample lists tens of thousands of distinct CDR3 sequences, about 5% occurring once. Source material: blood, either unsorted or a sorted T cell fraction (not recorded which). All receptors derive from a human donor who was either an allogeneic HSCT recipient or a stem cell or donor lymphocyte infusion donor (not recorded which). It is not recorded whose cells these are; they may come from a transplant donor. The CDR3 runs from the conserved cysteine through the conserved F or W. Fields, in order: V gene, J gene, D gene, clone size, CDR3 DNA, CDR3 protein. D genes are given only for firm matches. Some rows mark clone size as missing; the rest say once, few, many or name a class of expanded clone.

V gene: TRBV5-8; J gene: TRBJ1-1; D gene: TRBD1; clone size: many; CDR3 DNA: TGTGCCAGCAGCCGAGGGACAGGAGGGACGAACACTGAAGCTTTCTTT; CDR3 protein: CASSRGTGGTNTEAFF
V gene: TRBV7-8; J gene: TRBJ2-5; D gene: TRBD2; clone size: .; CDR3 DNA: TGTGCCAGCAGCTTAGACGGTGCCGGGGGGAAGAAAGAGACCCAGTACTTC; CDR3 protein: CASSLDGAGGKKETQYF
V gene: TRBV5-5; J gene: TRBJ2-3; D gene: .; clone size: few; CDR3 DNA: TGTGCCAGCAGCTTGGGGCCCACCCGAGGGACCGATACGCAGTATTTT; CDR3 protein: CASSLGPTRGTDTQYF
V gene: TRBV20-1; J gene: TRBJ2-7; D gene: .; clone size: many; CDR3 DNA: TGCAGTGCTAGAGACCTCTCCCGGGACTCCTACGAGCAGTACTTC; CDR3 protein: CSARDLSRDSYEQYF
V gene: TRBV6-5; J gene: TRBJ1-5; D gene: .; clone size: few; CDR3 DNA: TGTGCCAGCAGTTACTCGAGGACACTTAATCAGCCCCAGCATTTT; CDR3 protein: CASSYSRTLNQPQHF
V gene: TRBV7-9; J gene: TRBJ1-1; D gene: .; clone size: many; CDR3 DNA: TGTGCCAGCAGCCAGATTTCCGGGAATTGGGGTGAAGCTTTCTTT; CDR3 protein: CASSQISGNWGEAFF
V gene: TRBV5-4; J gene: TRBJ2-5; D gene: .; clone size: few; CDR3 DNA: TGTGCCAGCAGAAGCCTGGGAGGGGGAGAGACCCAGTACTTC; CDR3 protein: CASRSLGGGETQYF
V gene: TRBV29-1; J gene: TRBJ2-2; D gene: .; clone size: few; CDR3 DNA: TGCAGCGTTCTAGGACAGAACACCGGGGAGCTGTTTTTT; CDR3 protein: CSVLGQNTGELFF
V gene: TRBV19; J gene: TRBJ2-1; D gene: TRBD2; clone size: .; CDR3 DNA: TGTGCCAGTAGTATACGGGGGGGCGGTATCGATGAGCAGTTCTTC; CDR3 protein: CASSIRGGGIDEQFF
V gene: TRBV12-3/TRBV12-4; J gene: TRBJ1-5; D gene: .; clone size: many; CDR3 DNA: TGTGCCAGCAGCTTCTCCCCCGGGGCTGCCTTGGGCCGGGGCAATCAGCCCCAGCATTTT; CDR3 protein: CASSFSPGAALGRGNQPQHF
V gene: TRBV3-1; J gene: TRBJ1-6; D gene: .; clone size: few; CDR3 DNA: TGTGCCAGCAGCCTAATGGACAGCGGTTCACCCCTCCACTTT; CDR3 protein: CASSLMDSGSPLHF
V gene: TRBV30; J gene: TRBJ2-5; D gene: .; clone size: many; CDR3 DNA: TGTGCCTGGAGTGTACAGGGAGCAGAGACCCAGTACTTC; CDR3 protein: CAWSVQGAETQYF
V gene: TRBV18; J gene: TRBJ1-1; D gene: .; clone size: few; CDR3 DNA: TGTGCCAGCTCACCGCTGGGAGTCCCGAACACTGAAGCTTTCTTT; CDR3 protein: CASSPLGVPNTEAFF
V gene: TRBV12-3/TRBV12-4; J gene: TRBJ2-1; D gene: TRBD2; clone size: many; CDR3 DNA: TGTGCCAGCAGGCGGGAGGGCGGCTACAATGAGCAGTTCTTC; CDR3 protein: CASRREGGYNEQFF
V gene: TRBV9; J gene: TRBJ1-1; D gene: .; clone size: few; CDR3 DNA: TGTGCCAGCAGCCCTCGCAGAGGGGGGGGGAACACTGAAGCTTTCTTT; CDR3 protein: CASSPRRGGGNTEAFF
V gene: TRBV5-8; J gene: TRBJ2-2; D gene: TRBD2; clone size: many; CDR3 DNA: TGTGCCAGCAGCTGGACTAGCGGCCTCACCGGGGAGCTGTTTTTT; CDR3 protein: CASSWTSGLTGELFF
V gene: TRBV27; J gene: TRBJ1-1; D gene: TRBD1; clone size: many; CDR3 DNA: TGTGCCAGCAGTTTTAAGGGGGCACTCCGCACTGAAGCTTTCTTT; CDR3 protein: CASSFKGALRTEAFF
V gene: TRBV7-8; J gene: TRBJ2-7; D gene: TRBD1; clone size: .; CDR3 DNA: TGTGCCAGCAGCTTGGGACAGGGTTGGGTACCTACCGAGCAGTACTTC; CDR3 protein: CASSLGQGWVPTEQYF
V gene: TRBV10-3; J gene: TRBJ2-1; D gene: .; clone size: many; CDR3 DNA: TGTGCCATCGGAAAACAAGGGGGGGGCAATGAGCAGTTCTTC; CDR3 protein: CAIGKQGGGNEQFF
V gene: TRBV5-4; J gene: TRBJ2-5; D gene: TRBD2; clone size: .; CDR3 DNA: TGTGCCAGCAGCCGGACTAGCGGGGGTCGTGCGGAGACCCAGTACTTC; CDR3 protein: CASSRTSGGRAETQYF
V gene: TRBV19; J gene: TRBJ2-3; D gene: TRBD2; clone size: .; CDR3 DNA: TGTGCCAGTAGTTCCCTAGTAGCGGGGGCCACCACAGATACGCAGTATTTT; CDR3 protein: CASSSLVAGATTDTQYF
V gene: TRBV27; J gene: TRBJ2-5; D gene: TRBD2; clone size: many; CDR3 DNA: TGTGCCAGCAGTTTTAAGCGGGGGATCCAAGAGACCCAGTACTTC; CDR3 protein: CASSFKRGIQETQYF
V gene: TRBV4-2; J gene: TRBJ2-5; D gene: TRBD1; clone size: few; CDR3 DNA: TGTGCCAGCAGCCACGATGGGACAGGCCAAGAGACCCAGTACTTC; CDR3 protein: CASSHDGTGQETQYF
V gene: TRBV6-1; J gene: TRBJ1-6; D gene: .; clone size: many; CDR3 DNA: TGTGCCAGCCGACCACAATCCAATTCACCCCTCCACTTT; CDR3 protein: CASRPQSNSPLHF
V gene: TRBV20-1; J gene: TRBJ2-1; D gene: .; clone size: many; CDR3 DNA: TGCAGTGCAAAGATGATAGGCAGATCCTACAATGAGCAGTTCTTC; CDR3 protein: CSAKMIGRSYNEQFF
V gene: TRBV30; J gene: TRBJ2-3; D gene: .; clone size: .; CDR3 DNA: TGTGCCTGGAAGAAGGGTTTCGGTTCTTGGGATACGCAGTATTTT; CDR3 protein: CAWKKGFGSWDTQYF
V gene: TRBV21-1; J gene: TRBJ2-7; D gene: .; clone size: few; CDR3 DNA: TGTGCCAGCAGCAAAGAACGGGTGATTTCCTACGAGCAGTACTTC; CDR3 protein: CASSKERVISYEQYF
V gene: TRBV15; J gene: TRBJ2-3; D gene: TRBD1; clone size: many; CDR3 DNA: TGTGCCACCAGCAGAGATCGGGAAGATGGACAGGGGGCCGGAGATACGCAGTATTTT; CDR3 protein: CATSRDREDGQGAGDTQYF
V gene: TRBV5-4; J gene: TRBJ2-5; D gene: .; clone size: .; CDR3 DNA: TGTGCCAGCAGCTTGGCCGCGACAGAACAAGAGACCCAGTACTTC; CDR3 protein: CASSLAATEQETQYF
V gene: TRBV11-2; J gene: TRBJ2-1; D gene: TRBD2; clone size: many; CDR3 DNA: TGTGCCAGCAGCCGCCTAACAGGACTAGCGGGACTCAATGAGCAGTTCTTC; CDR3 protein: CASSRLTGLAGLNEQFF
V gene: TRBV20-1; J gene: TRBJ2-7; D gene: TRBD1; clone size: many; CDR3 DNA: TGCAGTGCTAGAGCCTCGGGACAGTTCATCAGCTACGAGCAGTACTTC; CDR3 protein: CSARASGQFISYEQYF
V gene: TRBV5-1; J gene: TRBJ2-1; D gene: .; clone size: many; CDR3 DNA: TGCGCCAGCAGCTTGGGGGGACCGTCCACCCATGAGCAGTTCTTC; CDR3 protein: CASSLGGPSTHEQFF
V gene: TRBV18; J gene: TRBJ2-2; D gene: TRBD2; clone size: many; CDR3 DNA: TGTGCCAGCTCACCACGTCCGGGAGGAGGAGACGGGGAGCTGTTTTTT; CDR3 protein: CASSPRPGGGDGELFF
V gene: TRBV3-1; J gene: TRBJ2-3; D gene: .; clone size: few; CDR3 DNA: TGTGCCAGCAGCCATGGATTAGATACGCAGTATTTT; CDR3 protein: CASSHGLDTQYF
V gene: TRBV28; J gene: TRBJ2-7; D gene: .; clone size: few; CDR3 DNA: TGTGCCAGCAGTTTGCCGATTAGGGGCGAGCAGTACTTC; CDR3 protein: CASSLPIRGEQYF
V gene: TRBV6-5; J gene: TRBJ1-1; D gene: .; clone size: few; CDR3 DNA: TGTGCCAGCAGTTACGCCGGGACTACTGAAGCTTTCTTT; CDR3 protein: CASSYAGTTEAFF
V gene: TRBV9; J gene: TRBJ1-2; D gene: .; clone size: many; CDR3 DNA: TGTGCCAGCACAGAGATGAACTATGGCTACACCTTC; CDR3 protein: CASTEMNYGYTF
V gene: TRBV3-1; J gene: TRBJ1-2; D gene: .; clone size: .; CDR3 DNA: TGTGCCAGCAGCCAAGTTGAAGGGTACTATGGCTACACCTTC; CDR3 protein: CASSQVEGYYGYTF
V gene: TRBV28; J gene: TRBJ2-3; D gene: TRBD2; clone size: few; CDR3 DNA: TGTGCCAGCAGTCCGTTAGCGGGAGTTGCGAGAGATACGCAGTATTTT; CDR3 protein: CASSPLAGVARDTQYF
V gene: TRBV6-1; J gene: TRBJ1-1; D gene: TRBD1; clone size: .; CDR3 DNA: TGTGCCAGCAGTGACGCCGGGACAGGGGCCACTGAAGCTTTCTTT; CDR3 protein: CASSDAGTGATEAFF
V gene: TRBV7-2; J gene: TRBJ2-7; D gene: .; clone size: many; CDR3 DNA: TGTGCCAGCAGCTTATCTGTCGATGCAGCCTACGAGCAGTACTTC; CDR3 protein: CASSLSVDAAYEQYF
V gene: TRBV10-2; J gene: TRBJ2-7; D gene: .; clone size: many; CDR3 DNA: TGCGCCAGCAGTGAGTCCAGGGGACCTTACGAGCAGTACTTC; CDR3 protein: CASSESRGPYEQYF